A selection of T cell receptor beta chains follows, all from one sample in a study of PD-1 blockade in classical Hodgkin lymphoma. This table comes from immunoSEQ multiplex PCR, and its TCRdb copy is limited to in-frame clones, with some not included. Among fewer than 110,000 clones, approximately 90% were seen once, and the ten largest hold around 6.6%. The sample consisted of peripheral blood mononuclear cells (PBMCs), taken before the second cycle of nivolumab. These receptors all come from a human donor with classical Hodgkin lymphoma. Both conserved end residues are part of each CDR3. The D gene is left open where the match is weak. Some rows have no size entry. The others give once, few or many, or a class for an expanded clone.

TRBV27	-	14	TRBJ1-1	-	TGTGCCAGCAGACCCTCGGGGGTAGGGCCTGAAGCTTTCTTT	CASRPSGVGPEAFF
TRBV11-2	TRBD2	15	TRBJ2-7	-	TGTGCCAGCAGCTTAACCTTAGCGGGGGGGCCGGGGCAGTACTTC	CASSLTLAGGPGQYF
TRBV28	TRBD2	16	TRBJ2-7	-	TGTGCCAGCAGACGCACCCTAGCGGGGGACCCCTACGAGCAGTACTTC	CASRRTLAGDPYEQYF
TRBV4-3	-	11	TRBJ2-7	once	TGCGCCAGCAGCCAAGATCACGAGCAGTACTTC	CASSQDHEQYF
TRBV6-4	-	15	TRBJ2-3	few	TGTGCCAGCAGTGACTCCCTCGGCGGGGCAGATACGCAGTATTTT	CASSDSLGGADTQYF
TRBV2	TRBD1	13	TRBJ2-2	-	TGTGCCAGTCGGACAGGTCAGGCCGGGGAGCTGTTTTTT	CASRTGQAGELFF
TRBV5-4	-	14	TRBJ2-5	-	TGTGCCAGCAGCTTGGACAGCCACCAAGAGACCCAGTACTTC	CASSLDSHQETQYF
TRBV2	-	14	TRBJ2-7	-	TGTGCCAGCAGTCGGGCAGACGTCACCTACGAGCAGTACTTC	CASSRADVTYEQYF
TRBV6-5	-	13	TRBJ1-5	once	TGTGCCAGCAGTTACCGACTAGATCAGCCCCAGCATTTT	CASSYRLDQPQHF
TRBV5-6	-	18	TRBJ2-7	-	TGTGCCAGCAGCTTGGCAAGTGCTGTAAGGGACCCAAGGTGGGAGCAGTACTTC	CASSLASAVRDPRWEQYF
TRBV6-1	-	14	TRBJ1-2	-	TGTGCCAGCACCCTGGAGGGGCCTATGGGAGGCTACACCTTC	CASTLEGPMGGYTF
TRBV19	-	14	TRBJ1-5	few	TGTGCCAGTAGTATAGGTACAGGCAATCAGCCCCAGCATTTT	CASSIGTGNQPQHF
TRBV6-6	-	13	TRBJ2-1	-	TGTGCCAGCAGTTCGGTCGAGTACAATGAGCAGTTCTTC	CASSSVEYNEQFF
TRBV19	TRBD1	15	TRBJ1-2	-	TGTGCCAGTAGGATTACAGGGGGAGCTAACTATGGCTACACCTTC	CASRITGGANYGYTF
TRBV18	-	14	TRBJ2-1	-	TGTGCCAGCTCACCCTCTGACAGTTACAATGAGCAGTTCTTC	CASSPSDSYNEQFF